This T cell receptor beta chain was retrieved from a study of a mutant IDH1 vaccine in newly diagnosed glioma. Study background: Vaccination was launched 4-6 weeks after radiotherapy alone, or with temozolomide cycles.

As regards this clone: Its specificity is unknown.

Libraries were prepared by immunoSEQ multiplex PCR; TCRdb keeps only in-frame clonotypes and omits some of them. The profile shows approximately 43,000 clones, more than 80% of them singletons. Time point noted: week 35, safety follow-up. The study gave 300 ug of mutant IDH1 20-mer peptide per vaccine dose, with topical imiquimod. Patients, over weeks 1, 3, 5, 7, 11, 15, 19 and 23, received a total of eight vaccinations. The CDR3 has 13 amino acids. Per the germline V gene, CDR1 is LNHDA and CDR2 is SQIVND (reference sequence). The V end was cut by 5 bases, the J end by 6 bases, with 14 bases between.

The sample in question was PBMCs, obtained from a glioma patient whose treatment included an IDH1 peptide vaccine. The source of this sequence is a man in his forties with glioma. This chain links TRBV19 with TRBJ2-7, with a tentative D call TRBD1 (6 bases). The CDR3 bases are TGTGCCAGTAGTGTTACAGGGAGCACCGAGCAGTACGTC. Encoded protein: CASSVTGSTEQYV.